The TCR beta chain described here comes from a study of beta chain features in type 1 diabetes. Cells sorted by CD45RO/CCR7/CD25/CD127/CD95/CD27 comprised CD4+ naive, central memory, regulatory and stem cell-like memory cells. Reverse transcribing all isolated RNA meant expressed TCRB transcripts were sequenced. The repertoire was sequenced with immunoSEQ multiplex PCR; TCRdb's copy has only in-frame clones and lacks some. The sample holds 200,000 to 300,000 clones, 11% seen once. Whole-study results and caveats: Cells with high TCR expression could be over-represented by cDNA sequencing. Among all four CD4+ subsets, Type 1 diabetes patients had TCRB CDR3s that were moderately but significantly shorter. Diminished insertions and augmented deletions at VDJ junctions characterized type 1 diabetes patients. TCRB repertoires of naive, central memory and Treg cells appeared more similar among patients than among healthy donors.

This clone turned up a few times. Its antigen is unknown. V gave up 5 bases and J gave up 2 bases; unmatched junction bases: 5. Germline assignment: CDR1 SEHNR and CDR2 FQNEAQ (reference sequence). The CDR3 consists of 15 residues. The chain recombines TRBV7-9 with TRBJ2-1; 8 nucleotides agree with TRBD2. This TCR derives from a man aged 30-40 years with type 1 diabetes. Sequenced sample: naive CD4+ T cells from blood. Here the CDR3 reads CASSLSGGTYNEQFF. CDR3 bases: TGTGCCAGCAGCCTAAGCGGGGGAACCTACAATGAGCAGTTCTTC.